Listed below are T cell receptor beta chains from one sample, sequenced in a study of blood T cells in healthy people across ages. MiXCR, run by TCRdb on the 5' RACE reads, gives a single entry per CDR3 protein. The repertoire includes approximately 800,000 distinct CDR3 sequences, about 55% of them detected once, and roughly 37% sits in the top ten. Sequencing was carried out using blood. The receptor set was obtained from a man of 80 years or more in good health. Both conserved end residues are part of each CDR3. The D gene is left open where the match is weak. Some rows have no size entry. The others give once, few or many, or a class for an expanded clone.

v_call: TRBV14; j_call: TRBJ1-2; clone_size: few; d_call: TRBD1; cdr3_aa: CASSLRSGTGRTNYGYTF; cdr3_nt: TGTGCCAGCAGCCTCCGATCCGGGACAGGGAGAACTAACTATGGCTACACCTTC
v_call: TRBV14; j_call: TRBJ2-2; clone_size: .; d_call: .; cdr3_aa: CASARSSGNTGELFF; cdr3_nt: TGTGCCAGCGCTCGTTCCAGCGGGAACACCGGGGAGCTGTTTTTT
v_call: TRBV15; j_call: TRBJ2-1; clone_size: .; d_call: TRBD2; cdr3_aa: CATSGTTSLGNEQFF; cdr3_nt: TGTGCCACCTCCGGGACTACATCTTTGGGGAATGAGCAGTTCTTC
v_call: TRBV6-2/TRBV6-3; j_call: TRBJ2-7; clone_size: .; d_call: TRBD2; cdr3_aa: CASSSGLAGGRLEQYF; cdr3_nt: TGTGCCAGCAGTTCAGGACTAGCGGGAGGGCGTCTCGAGCAGTACTTC
v_call: TRBV18; j_call: TRBJ2-7; clone_size: .; d_call: .; cdr3_aa: CASSREISYEQYF; cdr3_nt: TGTGCCAGCTCCCGGGAAATCTCCTACGAGCAGTACTTC
v_call: TRBV5-6; j_call: TRBJ1-1; clone_size: .; d_call: TRBD1; cdr3_aa: CASSLVTGSRNTEAFF; cdr3_nt: TGTGCCAGCAGCTTGGTGACAGGGAGTAGGAACACTGAAGCTTTCTTT
v_call: TRBV12-3/TRBV12-4; j_call: TRBJ2-7; clone_size: few; d_call: .; cdr3_aa: CASSLGSHSYEQYF; cdr3_nt: TGTGCCAGCAGTTTAGGATCCCATTCATACGAGCAGTACTTC
v_call: TRBV7-2; j_call: TRBJ2-1; clone_size: .; d_call: .; cdr3_aa: CASSWAGLKGASFREQFF; cdr3_nt: TGTGCCAGCAGCTGGGCCGGACTAAAGGGGGCATCATTCCGTGAGCAGTTCTTC
v_call: TRBV6-1; j_call: TRBJ2-3; clone_size: .; d_call: TRBD2; cdr3_aa: CASRTTSGRLHRYAYF; cdr3_nt: TGTGCCAGCAGGACGACTAGCGGGAGATTGCACAGATACGCGTATTTT
v_call: TRBV15; j_call: TRBJ2-7; clone_size: .; d_call: TRBD1; cdr3_aa: CATSGRDSPYEQYF; cdr3_nt: TGTGCCACCAGCGGCCGGGACAGTCCCTACGAGCAGTACTTC
v_call: TRBV4-1; j_call: TRBJ2-3; clone_size: .; d_call: TRBD2; cdr3_aa: CASSLPPGLAGGPNRYAYF; cdr3_nt: TGCGCCAGCAGCCTTCCTCCGGGACTAGCGGGAGGGCCGAACAGATACGCGTATTTT
v_call: TRBV27; j_call: TRBJ1-1; clone_size: .; d_call: .; cdr3_aa: CASSFSAGPRAFF; cdr3_nt: TGTGCCAGCAGTTTCTCCGCAGGCCCCAGGGCTTTCTTT
v_call: TRBV10-1; j_call: TRBJ2-1; clone_size: .; d_call: .; cdr3_aa: CASSALAGIPWSEQFF; cdr3_nt: TGCGCCAGCAGTGCCCTGGCGGGGATCCCCTGGAGTGAGCAGTTCTTC
v_call: TRBV29-1; j_call: TRBJ2-5; clone_size: .; d_call: .; cdr3_aa: CSVGAVQETQYF; cdr3_nt: TGCAGCGTTGGGGCAGTTCAAGAGACCCAGTACTTC
v_call: TRBV4-1; j_call: TRBJ2-4; clone_size: .; d_call: TRBD1; cdr3_aa: CASSRGTGARNIQYF; cdr3_nt: TGCGCCAGCAGCCGGGGGACAGGGGCTAGAAACATTCAGTACTTC
v_call: TRBV2; j_call: TRBJ2-5; clone_size: few; d_call: .; cdr3_aa: CASVRVSGIETQYF; cdr3_nt: TGTGCCAGCGTCAGGGTTTCTGGAATAGAGACCCAGTACTTC
v_call: TRBV9; j_call: TRBJ2-2; clone_size: many; d_call: .; cdr3_aa: CASSVEDHLAGELFF; cdr3_nt: TGTGCCAGCAGCGTCGAGGACCATCTGGCCGGGGAGCTGTTTTTT
v_call: TRBV18; j_call: TRBJ1-2; clone_size: .; d_call: TRBD1; cdr3_aa: CASSPQGQGAGYTF; cdr3_nt: TGTGCCAGCTCACCACAGGGACAGGGAGCTGGCTACACCTTC
v_call: TRBV28; j_call: TRBJ1-2; clone_size: .; d_call: .; cdr3_aa: CASTGRGFNGYTF; cdr3_nt: TGTGCCAGCACCGGCAGGGGATTTAATGGCTACACCTTC
v_call: TRBV7-2; j_call: TRBJ2-7; clone_size: few; d_call: TRBD2; cdr3_aa: CASSLASASGMGNEQYF; cdr3_nt: TGTGCCAGCAGCTTAGCGTCGGCTAGCGGGATGGGGAATGAGCAGTACTTC
v_call: TRBV4-1; j_call: TRBJ2-1; clone_size: few; d_call: TRBD2; cdr3_aa: CASSQETSGKSYNEQFF; cdr3_nt: TGCGCCAGCAGCCAAGAGACTAGCGGGAAGTCCTACAATGAGCAGTTCTTC
v_call: TRBV25-1; j_call: TRBJ2-7; clone_size: few; d_call: TRBD1; cdr3_aa: CASSDFGTGAYEQYF; cdr3_nt: TGTGCCAGCAGTGACTTTGGGACAGGGGCCTACGAGCAGTACTTC
v_call: TRBV12-3/TRBV12-4; j_call: TRBJ2-1; clone_size: .; d_call: .; cdr3_aa: CASSQDLHEQFF; cdr3_nt: TGTGCCAGCAGTCAGGACCTCCATGAGCAGTTCTTC
v_call: TRBV27; j_call: TRBJ2-3; clone_size: .; d_call: TRBD2; cdr3_aa: CASSLPGLAGQHRYAYF; cdr3_nt: TGTGCCAGCAGCCTTCCGGGACTAGCGGGCCAGCACAGATACGCGTATTTT
v_call: TRBV3-1; j_call: TRBJ2-2; clone_size: .; d_call: .; cdr3_aa: CASSRLRGRRLNTGELFF; cdr3_nt: TGTGCCAGCAGTCGGTTGCGGGGCAGGAGGTTGAACACCGGGGAGCTGTTTTTT
v_call: TRBV5-1; j_call: TRBJ2-7; clone_size: .; d_call: .; cdr3_aa: CASSLDPNSSYGQYF; cdr3_nt: TGCGCCAGCAGCTTGGACCCAAACAGCTCCTACGGGCAGTACTTC
v_call: TRBV5-1; j_call: TRBJ2-1; clone_size: .; d_call: TRBD2; cdr3_aa: CASSLASSGLYNEQFF; cdr3_nt: TGCGCCAGCAGCCTCGCTTCTAGCGGGTTATACAATGAGCAGTTCTTC
v_call: TRBV5-1; j_call: TRBJ1-2; clone_size: .; d_call: .; cdr3_aa: CASSPLFPGELYGYTF; cdr3_nt: TGCGCCAGCAGCCCACTCTTCCCGGGGGAGCTCTATGGCTACACCTTC
v_call: TRBV14; j_call: TRBJ2-3; clone_size: once; d_call: .; cdr3_aa: CASSQDVTGTDTQYF; cdr3_nt: TGTGCCAGCAGCCAAGATGTGACGGGAACAGATACGCAGTATTTT
v_call: TRBV20-1; j_call: TRBJ1-1; clone_size: .; d_call: TRBD1; cdr3_aa: CSARDRGQGGTEAFF; cdr3_nt: TGCAGTGCTAGAGATCGGGGACAGGGAGGCACTGAAGCTTTCTTT
v_call: TRBV27; j_call: TRBJ2-1; clone_size: .; d_call: TRBD1; cdr3_aa: CASTQTGWNEQFF; cdr3_nt: TGTGCCAGCACCCAGACAGGGTGGAATGAGCAGTTCTTC
v_call: TRBV6-1; j_call: TRBJ1-2; clone_size: .; d_call: TRBD1; cdr3_aa: CASSRPSPGQPGYGYTF; cdr3_nt: TGTGCCAGCAGTCGGCCCTCCCCGGGACAGCCAGGGTATGGCTACACCTTC
v_call: TRBV7-9; j_call: TRBJ2-5; clone_size: .; d_call: TRBD2; cdr3_aa: CASSPTSGGSEQYF; cdr3_nt: TGTGCCAGCAGCCCTACTAGCGGGGGCTCCGAACAGTACTTC
v_call: TRBV12-5; j_call: TRBJ2-1; clone_size: .; d_call: .; cdr3_aa: CASGLGRDFLGNEQFF; cdr3_nt: TGTGCTAGTGGTTTGGGCCGGGACTTCCTGGGCAATGAGCAGTTCTTC
v_call: TRBV5-1; j_call: TRBJ1-1; clone_size: .; d_call: TRBD1; cdr3_aa: CASSSTTGVNTEAFF; cdr3_nt: TGCGCCAGCAGCTCAACCACAGGGGTGAACACTGAAGCTTTCTTT
v_call: TRBV14; j_call: TRBJ2-1; clone_size: .; d_call: TRBD2; cdr3_aa: CASSQELAGWYNEQFF; cdr3_nt: TGTGCCAGCAGCCAAGAACTAGCGGGATGGTACAATGAGCAGTTCTTC
v_call: TRBV10-2; j_call: TRBJ2-1; clone_size: few; d_call: TRBD2; cdr3_aa: CASSELAGGGNEQFF; cdr3_nt: TGCGCCAGCAGTGAGTTGGCGGGGGGGGGAAATGAGCAGTTCTTC
v_call: TRBV13; j_call: TRBJ2-1; clone_size: few; d_call: .; cdr3_aa: CASSPRGRMSNEQFF; cdr3_nt: TGTGCCAGCAGCCCCCGGGGAAGAATGAGCAATGAGCAGTTCTTC
v_call: TRBV9; j_call: TRBJ2-7; clone_size: .; d_call: .; cdr3_aa: CASSVGSSENYEQYF; cdr3_nt: TGTGCCAGCAGCGTAGGGTCTAGCGAAAACTACGAGCAGTACTTC
v_call: TRBV5-1; j_call: TRBJ1-4; clone_size: .; d_call: .; cdr3_aa: CASSLDPGEGEKLFF; cdr3_nt: TGCGCCAGCAGCTTGGATCCAGGGGAGGGTGAAAAACTGTTTTTT
v_call: TRBV28; j_call: TRBJ2-1; clone_size: .; d_call: .; cdr3_aa: CASSPPGLGYNEQFF; cdr3_nt: TGTGCCAGCAGCCCGCCGGGACTGGGCTACAATGAGCAGTTCTTC
v_call: TRBV18; j_call: TRBJ2-1; clone_size: .; d_call: .; cdr3_aa: CASSPPGGEAFGNEQFF; cdr3_nt: TGTGCCAGCTCACCGCCCGGGGGAGAGGCCTTTGGCAATGAGCAGTTCTTC
v_call: TRBV3-1; j_call: TRBJ2-7; clone_size: .; d_call: TRBD2; cdr3_aa: CASSQVGGETSGRDSHEQYF; cdr3_nt: TGTGCCAGCAGCCAAGTAGGGGGGGAGACTAGCGGGAGGGATTCCCACGAGCAGTACTTC
v_call: TRBV9; j_call: TRBJ1-1; clone_size: .; d_call: .; cdr3_aa: CASSVVMGGTEAFF; cdr3_nt: TGTGCCAGCAGCGTAGTTATGGGCGGCACTGAAGCTTTCTTT
v_call: TRBV28; j_call: TRBJ2-7; clone_size: .; d_call: .; cdr3_aa: CASSGPGDGNYEQYF; cdr3_nt: TGTGCCAGCAGTGGCCCTGGGGACGGTAACTACGAGCAGTACTTC